What follows are 2 T cell receptor beta chains derived from one specimen sequenced in a study of T-cell reconstitution after alpha-beta-depleted transplantation in children. The library targeted TCRbeta and was prepared with unique molecular identifiers. Each CDR3 protein gets one entry after TCRdb re-called the PCR reads with MiXCR. This sample carries some 180,000 distinct CDR3 sequences, around 7% of them seen once, and the ten largest clones take about 5.9%. The sample here was PBMCs, taken before TCRalphabeta/CD19-depleted stem cell transplant. The receptors were gathered from a boy younger than 10 with acute lymphoblastic leukemia, due to receive a stem cell transplant.

The chain links TRBV3-1 to TRBJ2-7; 11 positions match TRBD2. The CDR3 covers 16 residues. Germline CDR1 and CDR2: LGHDT and YNNKEL (reference sequence). Trimming removed 5 bases from V and 1 base from J; junction bases left unmatched: 7. In nucleotides, the CDR3 is TGTGCCAGCAGCGAATATACTAGCGGGGGATCCTACGAGCAGTACTTC. It translates to CASSEYTSGGSYEQYF.

There are many counts of this clonotype. The genes are TRBV5-1 and TRBJ2-2; 7 bases map to TRBD1. Germline V CDR1 and CDR2: SGHRS, YFSETQ. The CDR3 is made up of 16 amino acids. V gave up 4 bases and J gave up 5 bases; unmatched junction bases: 11. Written as DNA, the CDR3 is TGCGCCAGCAGCATTTACCCGGGACAGCTAACCGGGGAGCTGTTTTTT. Translating gives CASSIYPGQLTGELFF.